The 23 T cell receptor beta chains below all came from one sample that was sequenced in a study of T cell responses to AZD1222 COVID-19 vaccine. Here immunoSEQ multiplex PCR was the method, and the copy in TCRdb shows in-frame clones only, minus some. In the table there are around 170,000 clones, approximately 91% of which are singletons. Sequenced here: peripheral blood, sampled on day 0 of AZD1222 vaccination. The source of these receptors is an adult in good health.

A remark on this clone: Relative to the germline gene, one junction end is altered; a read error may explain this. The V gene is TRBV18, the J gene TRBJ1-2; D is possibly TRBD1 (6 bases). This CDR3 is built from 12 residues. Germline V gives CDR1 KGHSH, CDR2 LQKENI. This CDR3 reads CASSPDSRGNSF. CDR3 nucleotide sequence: TGTGCCAGCTCACCGGACAGCCGTGGGAATTCCTTC.

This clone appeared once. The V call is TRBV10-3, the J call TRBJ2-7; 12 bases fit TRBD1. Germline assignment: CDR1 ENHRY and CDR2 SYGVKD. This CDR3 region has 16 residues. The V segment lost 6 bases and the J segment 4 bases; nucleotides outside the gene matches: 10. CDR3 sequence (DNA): TGTGCCATCAGCGAGCCCGGGACAGGGGGCGGGTACGAGCAGTACTTC. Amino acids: CAISEPGTGGGYEQYF.

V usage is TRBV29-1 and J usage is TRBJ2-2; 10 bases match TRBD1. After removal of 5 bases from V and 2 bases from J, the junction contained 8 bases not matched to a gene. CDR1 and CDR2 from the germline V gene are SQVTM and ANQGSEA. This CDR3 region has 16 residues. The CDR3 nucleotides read TGCAGCGTTCGACTCCGGGACAGGGGAAACACCGGGGAGCTGTTTTTT. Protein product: CSVRLRDRGNTGELFF.

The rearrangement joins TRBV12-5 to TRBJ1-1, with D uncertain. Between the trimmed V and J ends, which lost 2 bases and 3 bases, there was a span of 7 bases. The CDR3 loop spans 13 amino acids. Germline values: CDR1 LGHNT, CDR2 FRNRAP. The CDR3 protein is CASGLSGYTEAFF. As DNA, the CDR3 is TGTGCTAGTGGTTTGTCTGGGTACACTGAAGCTTTCTTT. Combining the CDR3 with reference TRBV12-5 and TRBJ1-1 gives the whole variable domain DARVTQTPRHKVTEMGQEVTMRCQPILGHNTVFWYRQTMMQGLELLAYFRNRAPLDDSGMPKDRFSAEMPDATLATLKIQPSEPRDSAVYFCASGLSGYTEAFFGQGTRLTVV.

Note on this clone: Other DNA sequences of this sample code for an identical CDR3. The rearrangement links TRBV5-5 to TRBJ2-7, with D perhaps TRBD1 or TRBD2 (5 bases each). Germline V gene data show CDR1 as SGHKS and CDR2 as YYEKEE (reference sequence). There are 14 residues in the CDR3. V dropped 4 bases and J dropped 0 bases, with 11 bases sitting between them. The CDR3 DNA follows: TGTGCCAGCAGCAGGGACGGCAGCTCCTACGAGCAGTACTTC. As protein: CASSRDGSSYEQYF.

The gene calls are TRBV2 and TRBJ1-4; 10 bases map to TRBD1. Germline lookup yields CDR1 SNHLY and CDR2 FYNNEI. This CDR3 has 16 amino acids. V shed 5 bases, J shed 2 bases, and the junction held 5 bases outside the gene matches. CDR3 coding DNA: TGTGCCAGCAGTCGGGACAGGGGCCGGACTAATGAAAAACTGTTTTTT. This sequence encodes CASSRDRGRTNEKLFF.

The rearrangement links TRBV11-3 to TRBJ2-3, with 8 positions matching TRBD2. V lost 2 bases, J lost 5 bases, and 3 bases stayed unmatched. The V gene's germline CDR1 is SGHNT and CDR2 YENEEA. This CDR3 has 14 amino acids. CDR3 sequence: CASSLTGGEDTQYF. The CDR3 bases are TGTGCCAGCAGCTTAACCGGGGGGGAAGATACGCAGTATTTT.

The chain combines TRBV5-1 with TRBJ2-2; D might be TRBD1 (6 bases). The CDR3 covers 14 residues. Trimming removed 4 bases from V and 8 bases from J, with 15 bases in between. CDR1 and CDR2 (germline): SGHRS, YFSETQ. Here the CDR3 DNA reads TGCGCCAGCAGCAACAAACAGGGCTCGGGGGAGCTGTTTTTT. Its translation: CASSNKQGSGELFF.

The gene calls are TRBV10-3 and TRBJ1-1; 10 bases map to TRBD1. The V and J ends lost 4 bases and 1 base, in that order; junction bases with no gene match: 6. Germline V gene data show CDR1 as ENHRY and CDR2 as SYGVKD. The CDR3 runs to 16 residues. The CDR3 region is CAISGGQGLPNTEAFF. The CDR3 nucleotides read TGTGCCATCAGTGGGGGACAGGGGTTACCGAACACTGAAGCTTTCTTT.

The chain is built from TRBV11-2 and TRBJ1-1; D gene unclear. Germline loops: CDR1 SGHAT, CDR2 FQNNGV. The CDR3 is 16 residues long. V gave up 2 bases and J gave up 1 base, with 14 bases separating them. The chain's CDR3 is CASSLKSPVANTEAFF. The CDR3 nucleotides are TGTGCCAGCAGCTTAAAATCCCCGGTGGCGAACACTGAAGCTTTCTTT.

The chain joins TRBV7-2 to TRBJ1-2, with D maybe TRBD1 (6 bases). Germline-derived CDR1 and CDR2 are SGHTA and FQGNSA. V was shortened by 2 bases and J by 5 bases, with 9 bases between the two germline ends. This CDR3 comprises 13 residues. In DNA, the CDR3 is TGTGCCAGCAGCTTACAGGGGTGGTATGGCTACACCTTC. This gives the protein CASSLQGWYGYTF.

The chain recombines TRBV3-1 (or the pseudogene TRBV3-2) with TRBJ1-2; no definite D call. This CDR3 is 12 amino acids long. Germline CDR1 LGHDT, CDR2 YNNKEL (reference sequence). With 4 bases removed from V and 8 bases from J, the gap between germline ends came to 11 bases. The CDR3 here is CASSPPGGGYTF. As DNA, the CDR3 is TGTGCCAGCAGCCCCCCGGGAGGCGGCTACACCTTC.

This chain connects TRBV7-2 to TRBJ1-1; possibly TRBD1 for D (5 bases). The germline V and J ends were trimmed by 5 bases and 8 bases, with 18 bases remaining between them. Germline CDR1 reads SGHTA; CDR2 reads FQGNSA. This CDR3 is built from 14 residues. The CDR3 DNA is TGTGCCAGCAGCCCACTCCTGGGGGTTGGAGAAGCTTTCTTT. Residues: CASSPLLGVGEAFF.

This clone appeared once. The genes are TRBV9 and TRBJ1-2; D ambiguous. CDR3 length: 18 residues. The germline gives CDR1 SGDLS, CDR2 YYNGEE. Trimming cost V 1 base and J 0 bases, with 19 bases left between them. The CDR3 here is CASSVIPGSSNSNYGYTF. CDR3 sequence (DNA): TGTGCCAGCAGCGTAATCCCCGGATCGTCGAATTCTAACTATGGCTACACCTTC. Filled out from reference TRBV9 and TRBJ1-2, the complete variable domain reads DSGVTQTPKHLITATGQRVTLRCSPRSGDLSVYWYQQSLDQGLQFLIQYYNGEERAKGNILERFSAQQFPDLHSELNLSSLELGDSALYFCASSVIPGSSNSNYGYTFGSGTRLTVV.

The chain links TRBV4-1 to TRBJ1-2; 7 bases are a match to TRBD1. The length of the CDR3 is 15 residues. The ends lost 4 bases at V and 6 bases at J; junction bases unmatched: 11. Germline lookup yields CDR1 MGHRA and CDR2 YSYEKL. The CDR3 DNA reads TGCGCCAGCAGCCTGAGACAGGGACGGTACGATGGCTACACCTTC. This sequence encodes CASSLRQGRYDGYTF.

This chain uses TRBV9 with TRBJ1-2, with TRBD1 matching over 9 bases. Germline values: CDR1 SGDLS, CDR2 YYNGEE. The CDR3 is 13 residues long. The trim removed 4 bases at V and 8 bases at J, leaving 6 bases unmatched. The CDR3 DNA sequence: TGTGCCAGCAGCCGGACAGGGGCCGGGGGCTACACCTTC. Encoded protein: CASSRTGAGGYTF.

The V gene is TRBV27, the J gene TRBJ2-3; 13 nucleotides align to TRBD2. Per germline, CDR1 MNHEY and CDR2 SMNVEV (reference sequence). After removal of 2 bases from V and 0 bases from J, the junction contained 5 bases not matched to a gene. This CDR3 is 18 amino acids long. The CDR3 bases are TGTGCCAGCAGTTTAACGCCGGGACTAGCGGGGAGCACAGATACGCAGTATTTT. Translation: CASSLTPGLAGSTDTQYF.

CDR3 region: CASSYWGTGSEQFF. The CDR3, as DNA: TGTGCCAGCAGTTACTGGGGAACGGGTAGTGAGCAGTTCTTC. The chain links TRBV6-5 to TRBJ2-1, with unresolved D. V lost 1 base and J lost 9, with 13 bases in between. This CDR3 region has 14 residues. Germline V gene data show CDR1 as MNHEY and CDR2 as SVGAGI.

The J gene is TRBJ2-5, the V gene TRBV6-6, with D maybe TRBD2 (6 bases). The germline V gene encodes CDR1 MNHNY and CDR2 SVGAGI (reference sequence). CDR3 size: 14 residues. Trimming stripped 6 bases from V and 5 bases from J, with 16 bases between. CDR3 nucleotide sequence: TGTGCCAGCAGCGCCGGGACTCAGTCTGAGACCCAGTACTTC. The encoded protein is CASSAGTQSETQYF.

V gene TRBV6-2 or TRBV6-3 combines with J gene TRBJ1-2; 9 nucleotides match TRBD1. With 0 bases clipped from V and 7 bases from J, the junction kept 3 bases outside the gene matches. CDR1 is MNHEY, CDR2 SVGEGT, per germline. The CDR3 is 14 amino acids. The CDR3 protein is CASSYSGQGFGYTF. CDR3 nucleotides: TGTGCCAGCAGTTACTCGGGACAGGGTTTTGGCTACACCTTC.

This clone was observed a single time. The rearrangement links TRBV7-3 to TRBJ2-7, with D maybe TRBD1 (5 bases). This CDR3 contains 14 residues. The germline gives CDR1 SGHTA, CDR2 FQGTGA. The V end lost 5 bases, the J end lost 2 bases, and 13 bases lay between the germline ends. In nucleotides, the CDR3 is TGTGCCAGCAGCCCCTTTGTAGGGGCCTACGAGCAGTACTTC. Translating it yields CASSPFVGAYEQYF.

As DNA, the CDR3 is TGCAGTGCTAGTGAGGCAGGAGCCAGTGGCTACACCTTC. Protein: CSASEAGASGYTF. The genes are TRBV20-1 and TRBJ1-2; D unclear. V dropped 3 bases and J dropped 7 bases, with 15 bases sitting between them. CDR1 and CDR2 from the germline V gene are DFQATT and SNEGSKA (reference sequence). The CDR3 is 13 amino acids.

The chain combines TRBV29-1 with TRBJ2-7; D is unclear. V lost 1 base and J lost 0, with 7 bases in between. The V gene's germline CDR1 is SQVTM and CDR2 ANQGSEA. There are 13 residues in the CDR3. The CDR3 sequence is CSVEGGTSYEQYF. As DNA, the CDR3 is TGCAGCGTTGAAGGGGGAACCTCCTACGAGCAGTACTTC.